These 9 T cell receptor beta chains were sequenced from one sample in a study of TIL therapy for anti-PD-1-resistant metastatic lung cancer. Time point reported: pre-treatment sample, taken before nivolumab and TIL therapy. The immunoSEQ assay was v3. Libraries were prepared by immunoSEQ multiplex PCR; TCRdb keeps only in-frame clonotypes and omits some of them. The table lists about 19,000 clones, 75% to 80% of them singletons. Sequences were derived from blood, sampled at baseline. The receptors here all came from a person between 25 and 79 years old with non-small cell lung cancer.

The gene calls are TRBV7-2 and TRBJ2-5, with D tentatively TRBD2 (7 bases). Germline V gene lookup returns CDR1 SGHTA and CDR2 FQGNSA. The CDR3 extends over 15 amino acids. Trimming shortened V by 1 base and J by 5 bases, and 14 bases separated the two germline ends. The CDR3 is CASSLEGRGIETQYF. The CDR3 nucleotides are TGTGCCAGCAGCTTAGAGGGGAGGGGGATTGAGACCCAGTACTTC.

V gene TRBV24-1 combines with J gene TRBJ2-5, with 12 bases lining up with TRBD2. V gave up 4 bases and J gave up 5 bases; unmatched junction bases: 4. The CDR3 is made up of 15 amino acids. The germline gives CDR1 KGHDR, CDR2 SFDVKD. CDR3 sequence reads: CATSDPTSGGETQYF. The CDR3 region has the DNA TGTGCCACCAGTGACCCTACTAGCGGGGGGGAGACCCAGTACTTC.

V gene TRBV9 combines with J gene TRBJ2-5; weak D call: TRBD2 (5 bases). The germline V gene has CDR1 SGDLS and CDR2 YYNGEE. The CDR3 runs 16 residues. V gave up 4 bases and J gave up 5 bases, with 21 bases separating them. CDR3 bases: TGTGCCAGCAGCCCCTCGACCCTACTAGGGAAGGAGACCCAGTACTTC. Translation gives CASSPSTLLGKETQYF. The entire variable domain, with the rest obtained from reference TRBV9 and TRBJ2-5, is as follows: DSGVTQTPKHLITATGQRVTLRCSPRSGDLSVYWYQQSLDQGLQFLIQYYNGEERAKGNILERFSAQQFPDLHSELNLSSLELGDSALYFCASSPSTLLGKETQYFGPGTRLLVL.

This clone is labeled as large. The gene calls are TRBV7-9 and TRBJ1-6, with D possibly TRBD1 on 5 matching bases. Trimming cost V 4 bases and J 9 bases, with 22 bases left between them. The CDR3 loop spans 17 amino acids. Looked up from germline, CDR1 is SEHNR and CDR2 is FQNEAQ (reference sequence). The chain's CDR3 is CASSSHDIRGSGSPLHF. CDR3 sequence (DNA): TGTGCCAGCAGCTCCCACGATATAAGGGGAAGTGGTTCACCCCTCCACTTT.

The chain has TRBV7-9 and TRBJ2-3; no clear D gene. The V gene lost 2 bases and the J gene lost 2 bases, with 8 bases spanning the gap. This CDR3 comprises 14 residues. Germline assignment: CDR1 SEHNR and CDR2 FQNEAQ (reference sequence). DNA for the CDR3: TGTGCCAGCAGCTTATCAGCGCTCACAGATACGCAGTATTTT. Amino acids: CASSLSALTDTQYF. Supplemented by reference TRBV7-9 and TRBJ2-3, the full variable domain reads DTGVSQNPRHKITKRGQNVTFRCDPISEHNRLYWYRQTLGQGPEFLTYFQNEAQLEKSRLLSDRFSAERPKGSFSTLEIQRTEQGDSAMYLCASSLSALTDTQYFGPGTRLTVL.

This clone showed up just a few times. This chain links TRBV10-2 with TRBJ1-1; tentatively, D is TRBD1 (5 bases). The germline gives CDR1 WSHSY, CDR2 SAAADI. Trimming stripped 8 bases from V and 1 base from J, with 11 bases between. The CDR3 runs 13 residues. The CDR3 coding sequence is TGCGCCAGCCAGGGAAGCCGGAACACTGAAGCTTTCTTT. As protein: CASQGSRNTEAFF.

The rearrangement links TRBV5-4 to TRBJ2-1, with no clear D. From germline, CDR1 is SGHNT and CDR2 YYREEE (reference sequence). V lost 4 bases and J 10 bases, leaving 9 bases between the germline ends. This CDR3 contains 11 residues. CDR3 loop: CASSGKEEQFF. In nucleotides, the CDR3 is TGTGCCAGCAGCGGAAAAGAGGAGCAGTTCTTC.

The chain has TRBV3-1 (or the pseudogene TRBV3-2) and TRBJ2-3; D perhaps matches TRBD1 (6 bases). The CDR3 sequence is 16 residues long. The V end was cut by 1 base, the J end by 2 bases, with 13 bases between. CDR1 is LGHDT and CDR2 is YNNKEL in the germline V gene (reference sequence). Here the CDR3 reads CASSQGTASDTDTQYF. The CDR3 region has the DNA TGTGCCAGCAGCCAAGGGACAGCCTCTGACACAGATACGCAGTATTTT.

The V call is TRBV9, the J call TRBJ2-7; either TRBD1 or TRBD2 may fit D (5 bases each). The CDR3 consists of 13 residues. V was pared by 0 bases and J by 3 bases, with 7 bases between. Looked up from germline, CDR1 is SGDLS and CDR2 is YYNGEE. The CDR3 spells CASSVDGGYEQYF. The CDR3 DNA reads TGTGCCAGCAGCGTAGATGGGGGCTACGAGCAGTACTTC.